This passage covers 29 T cell receptor beta chains from one sample sequenced in a study of regulatory T cells in long-lasting Graves disease. HTBI primers from iRepertoire and Arm-PCR of CDR3 regions yielded the TCR beta libraries. TCRdb recomputed calls from the multiplex PCR reads with MiXCR, one row per CDR3 protein. Of 600,000 to 850,000 distinct CDR3 sequences listed, 30% are singletons. Time point denoted: persistent/refractory GD, antithyroid drugs over 5 years with positive TRAb. RNA extracted from PBMCs served as the sequencing template. Here the sequenced sample was peripheral blood mononuclear cells (PBMCs), taken when the disease was refractory, from a patient treated with antithyroid drugs. Source of these receptors: a female donor with Graves disease.

Only a few counts were recorded for this clonotype. The chain employs TRBV12-3 or TRBV12-4 and TRBJ2-1; the D is unclear. The CDR3 covers 13 residues. Trimming left V 7 bases short and J 2 bases short, with 9 bases between. The CDR3 here is CASMVTTYNEQFF. Here the CDR3 DNA reads TGTGCCAGCATGGTAACCACCTACAATGAGCAGTTCTTC.

The V gene is TRBV5-1, the J gene TRBJ2-2; D might be TRBD1 (5 bases). Trimming pared 0 bases from V and 3 bases from J, leaving 12 bases between. The CDR3 runs 16 residues. Germline CDR1 is SGHRS and CDR2 is YFSETQ. CDR3 in amino acids: CASSLEEQVYTGELFF. The DNA of the CDR3 is TGCGCCAGCAGCTTGGAGGAACAGGTGTACACCGGGGAGCTGTTTTTT.

A word on this clonotype: One end of the junction fails to match germline, which may point to a read error. The V gene is TRBV5-1, the J gene TRBJ2-5, with D possibly TRBD2 on 5 matching bases. The CDR3 extends over 16 amino acids. Germline CDR1 is SGHRS and CDR2 is YFSETQ. The CDR3 coding sequence is TGTGCCAGCAGCTTGTGGAGGAAGCGAGGCCAAGAGACCCAGTACTTC. This sequence encodes CASSLWRKRGQETQYF.

The genes are TRBV7-3 and TRBJ2-7; the D gene could be TRBD1 or TRBD2 (6 bases each). CDR3 length: 15 residues. The germline CDR1 and CDR2 sequences are SGHTA and FQGTGA. Trimming stripped 5 bases from V and 5 bases from J, with 19 bases between. DNA of the CDR3: TGTGCCAGCAGCAAAGGTCTTGGGGGGCGGAACGAGCAGTACTTC. Its translation is CASSKGLGGRNEQYF.

This clonotype was counted between two and nine times. The chain joins TRBV12-3 or TRBV12-4 to TRBJ1-1; tentatively, D is TRBD1 (5 bases). The germline V and J ends were trimmed by 4 bases and 5 bases, with 17 bases remaining between them. The CDR3 is 15 amino acids. The CDR3 bases are TGTGCCAGCAGTTCCGTTTTTGGGGGTATAACTGAAGCTTTCTTT. Translation: CASSSVFGGITEAFF.

This clonotype showed up just a few times. The rearrangement uses TRBV20-1 and TRBJ1-1; D is ambiguous. Trimming removed 5 bases from V and 2 bases from J, with 12 bases in between. From germline, CDR1 is DFQATT and CDR2 SNEGSKA (reference sequence). The CDR3 contains 13 residues. The CDR3 nucleotides are TGCAGTGCTCCAAATCCGATAAACACTGAAGCTTTCTTT. Translated, it gives CSAPNPINTEAFF.

V is TRBV5-1 and J is TRBJ2-4, with 7 bases that match TRBD2. Losses at the gene ends were 3 bases for V and 0 bases for J; bases not matched to a gene: 15. There are 19 residues in the CDR3. In germline, CDR1 is SGHRS, CDR2 YFSETQ. The CDR3 nucleotides read TGCGCCAGCAGCTGGGGTACTAGCGCCAGAGGTGTAGCCAAAAACATTCAGTACTTC. Translated: CASSWGTSARGVAKNIQYF.

This clonotype has only a few counts. V usage is TRBV2 and J usage is TRBJ2-2; TRBD2 aligns across 7 bases. V trimming: 4 bases; J trimming: 4 bases; junction bases outside the gene matches: 6. This CDR3 region has 15 residues. The germline CDR1 and CDR2 sequences are SNHLY and FYNNEI. The CDR3 spells CASSGRTRGTGELFF. Written as DNA, the CDR3 is TGTGCCAGCAGTGGACGGACTAGAGGCACCGGGGAGCTGTTTTTT.

This clonotype was observed at least ten times. V is TRBV2 and J is TRBJ2-7; TRBD1 agrees at 12 bases. Germline CDR1 and CDR2: SNHLY and FYNNEI. This CDR3 contains 14 residues. V gave up 7 bases and J gave up 4 bases; unmatched junction bases: 5. The DNA for the CDR3 is TGTGCCAGCAAAGGGACAGGGGGCGGGTACGAGCAGTACTTC. Translation: CASKGTGGGYEQYF.

The chain has TRBV10-2 and TRBJ1-5; 8 nucleotides line up with TRBD1. Germline CDR1 is WSHSY and CDR2 is SAAADI. This CDR3 spans 13 amino acids. Trimming at V came to 7 bases and at J to 5 bases, leaving 4 bases not matched to a gene. The CDR3, as DNA: TGCGCCAGCACGGACAGGGCGGATCAGCCCCAGCATTTT. Its translation: CASTDRADQPQHF.

This clonotype was counted between two and nine times. DNA for the CDR3: TGTGCCAGCAGCTTATGGGGGTCCCCCAATCAGCCCCAGCATTTT. Its protein is CASSLWGSPNQPQHF. The genes are TRBV11-2 and TRBJ1-5, with D tentatively TRBD1 (5 bases). The germline V gene encodes CDR1 SGHAT and CDR2 FQNNGV. The CDR3 runs 15 residues. V shed 2 bases and J shed 3 bases, with 11 bases lying between them. Combining the CDR3 with reference TRBV11-2 and TRBJ1-5 gives the whole variable domain EAGVAQSPRYKIIEKRQSVAFWCNPISGHATLYWYQQILGQGPKLLIQFQNNGVVDDSQLPKDRFSAERLKGVDSTLKIQPAKLEDSAVYLCASSLWGSPNQPQHFGDGTRLSIL.

This clonotype was counted ten times or more. The chain has TRBV10-3 and TRBJ2-5; D gene unclear. The germline V gene encodes CDR1 ENHRY and CDR2 SYGVKD. The CDR3 totals 12 residues. V shed 6 bases and J shed 5 bases, with 10 bases lying between them. The CDR3 DNA follows: TGTGCCATCAGGGTAAATGGCGAGACCCAGTACTTC. This translates into CAIRVNGETQYF.

The gene calls are TRBV4-1 and TRBJ2-5; 9 bases match TRBD1. V trimming: 0 bases; J trimming: 5 bases; junction bases outside the gene matches: 7. The V gene's germline CDR1 is MGHRA and CDR2 YSYEKL. CDR3 length: 16 amino acids. The CDR3 DNA sequence: TGCGCCAGCAGCCAAGATTGGGACAGGGCCTTGGAGACCCAGTACTTC. Translation gives CASSQDWDRALETQYF.

This chain links TRBV5-1 with TRBJ2-7; TRBD2 is a possible D gene (6 bases). CDR3 size: 14 residues. V shed 0 bases and J shed 3 bases, with 10 bases lying between them. CDR1 is SGHRS, CDR2 YFSETQ, per germline. The CDR3 bases are TGCGCCAGCAGCTTGGAATCGCGGGACTACGAGCAGTACTTC. Protein: CASSLESRDYEQYF.

This clonotype was recorded a few times. V gene TRBV6-9 combines with J gene TRBJ1-2; possible D gene TRBD1, 5 bases. The V end lost 3 bases, the J end lost 6 bases, and 17 bases lay between the germline ends. This CDR3 is built from 15 residues. Germline lookup yields CDR1 MNHGY and CDR2 SVAAGI. This chain's CDR3 is CASSYTSPGPNGYTF. As DNA, the CDR3 is TGTGCCAGCAGTTACACATCTCCGGGACCCAATGGCTACACCTTC.

V gene TRBV20-1 combines with J gene TRBJ2-3; a possible D gene is TRBD2 (5 bases). Germline V gene data show CDR1 as DFQATT and CDR2 as SNEGSKA (reference sequence). V was clipped by 1 base and J by 2 bases, with 7 bases between them. This CDR3 has 13 residues. This CDR3 reads CSARAGFTDTQYF. CDR3 in DNA: TGCAGTGCTAGAGCGGGGTTCACAGATACGCAGTATTTT.

This clonotype occurred a few times. The chain has TRBV20-1 and TRBJ1-5; 8 bases are shared with TRBD1. V lost 6 bases, J lost 7 bases, and 11 bases stayed unmatched. CDR1 and CDR2 from the germline V gene are DFQATT and SNEGSKA (reference sequence). The CDR3 totals 14 residues. The CDR3 spells CSAPPQGAGQPQHF. DNA of the CDR3: TGCAGTGCCCCGCCCCAGGGGGCTGGGCAGCCCCAGCATTTT.

This rearrangement joins TRBV19 to TRBJ2-2, with D perhaps matching TRBD1 or TRBD2 (5 bases each). In germline, CDR1 is LNHDA, CDR2 SQIVND (reference sequence). The V end was cut by 7 bases, the J end by 4 bases, with 25 bases between. The CDR3 sequence is 18 residues long. In DNA form, the CDR3 reads TGTGCCAGTACCAAAAGGGGAACGGGAACAGAGGGCACCGGGGAGCTGTTTTTT. Residues: CASTKRGTGTEGTGELFF.

The chain recombines TRBV11-2 with TRBJ1-5; tentatively, D is TRBD1 (5 bases). In germline, CDR1 is SGHAT, CDR2 FQNNGV. The CDR3 totals 16 residues. Trimming took off 1 base at V and 1 base at J, with 11 bases between the two ends. CDR3 residues: CASSLGVGASNQPQHF. The CDR3 DNA is TGTGCCAGCAGCTTAGGAGTAGGGGCCAGCAATCAGCCCCAGCATTTT.

This chain uses TRBV3-1 with TRBJ1-5; D unclear. Germline-derived CDR1 and CDR2 are LGHDT and YNNKEL (reference sequence). V lost 4 bases, J lost 2 bases, and 15 bases lay in between. The length of the CDR3 is 16 residues. The CDR3 spells CASSPSGNSGNQPQHF. The CDR3 DNA reads as TGTGCCAGCAGCCCCTCCGGTAATTCGGGCAATCAGCCCCAGCATTTT.

Remarks on this clonotype: Possible read error: a much larger clone is one base away. The chain couples TRBV6-1 to TRBJ2-7; D unresolved. Between the trimmed V and J ends, which lost 7 bases and 3 bases, there was a span of 1 base. Germline lookup yields CDR1 MNHNS and CDR2 SASEGT. The CDR3 runs 9 residues. The CDR3 spells CASIYEQYF. Here the CDR3 DNA reads TGTGCCAGCATCTACGAGCAGTACTTC.

The genes are TRBV7-9 and TRBJ2-7; no reliable D call. Germline V gene lookup returns CDR1 SEHNR and CDR2 FQNEAQ (reference sequence). This CDR3 spans 16 amino acids. V was cut by 1 base and J by 2 bases, with 15 bases left in between. CDR3 loop: CASSLVRPLGPYEQYF. The CDR3 nucleotides are TGTGCCAGCAGCTTAGTCCGGCCATTAGGTCCCTACGAGCAGTACTTC.

The chain couples TRBV20-1 to TRBJ2-7; D perhaps matches TRBD2 (5 bases). The V gene lost 6 bases and the J gene lost 3 bases, with 21 bases spanning the gap. This CDR3 is 15 amino acids long. The germline CDR1 and CDR2 sequences are DFQATT and SNEGSKA (reference sequence). The CDR3 spells CSADGGLVGNYEQYF. In DNA form, the CDR3 reads TGCAGTGCGGATGGCGGGCTAGTGGGTAACTACGAGCAGTACTTC.

This chain joins TRBV27 and TRBJ1-2; 8 nucleotides agree with TRBD1. CDR1 MNHEY and CDR2 SMNVEV come from the germline V gene (reference sequence). The CDR3 runs 14 residues. Losses at the gene ends were 5 bases for V and 8 bases for J; bases not matched to a gene: 10. As DNA, the CDR3 is TGTGCCAGCAGTCTACACCAGGGGGCGGGAGGCTACACCTTC. This encodes CASSLHQGAGGYTF.

This chain joins TRBV6-1 and TRBJ2-5; 10 bases match TRBD2. This CDR3 region has 16 residues. CDR1 is MNHNS and CDR2 is SASEGT in the germline V gene. After removal of 6 bases from V and 5 bases from J, the junction contained 12 bases not matched to a gene. CDR3 sequence reads: CASRLKASGSQETQYF. The CDR3 DNA reads TGTGCCAGCAGGCTAAAGGCTAGCGGGAGCCAGGAGACCCAGTACTTC.

This clonotype was detected many times. The V and J genes are TRBV28 and TRBJ2-7, with unresolved D. Germline V gene data show CDR1 as MDHEN and CDR2 as SYDVKM. The CDR3 covers 15 residues. The germline V and J ends were trimmed by 2 bases and 0 bases, with 11 bases remaining between them. CDR3 sequence reads: CASSLDPRTSYEQYF. In DNA form, the CDR3 reads TGTGCCAGCAGTTTAGATCCACGGACCTCCTACGAGCAGTACTTC.

This sequence joins TRBV29-1 and TRBJ1-1; 10 positions match TRBD1. V lost 7 bases and J lost 6; bases outside the gene matches: 5. The length of the CDR3 is 12 residues. The germline CDR1 and CDR2 sequences are SQVTM and ANQGSEA. The CDR3 sequence is CSDGDRGSEAFF. The CDR3 region has the DNA TGCAGCGACGGGGACAGGGGTTCTGAAGCTTTCTTT.

The rearrangement uses TRBV27 and TRBJ1-1, with TRBD1 matching over 7 bases. Trimming took 2 bases from V and 4 from J; bases not matched to a gene: 7. The CDR3 is 15 amino acids. Germline loops: CDR1 MNHEY, CDR2 SMNVEV (reference sequence). CDR3 nucleotide sequence: TGTGCCAGCAGTTTACTCCCAGGGGGAAGCACTGAAGCTTTCTTT. Protein sequence: CASSLLPGGSTEAFF.

This clonotype appeared a few times. The chain recombines TRBV5-1 with TRBJ1-5; no reliable D call. There are 16 residues in the CDR3. V lost 4 bases and J 2 bases, leaving 16 bases between the germline ends. Germline V gene data show CDR1 as SGHRS and CDR2 as YFSETQ. The CDR3 nucleotides are TGCGCCAGCAGCCCCGAGTCAGGTCGGGGCAATCAGCCCCAGCATTTT. Translating it yields CASSPESGRGNQPQHF.